Sequencing of this T cell receptor (beta chain) was carried out in a study of cytomegalovirus exposure and HLA in healthy donors. Looking at the study overall: For the approximately 360 genotyped donors, 65% to 90% fell within the Caucasian-associated ancestry cluster.

For this clone: A junction boundary mismatches the germline segment, possibly from a read error.

The PCR was carried out with 60 Vbeta primers and 13 Jbeta primers. The table came from immunoSEQ multiplex PCR; TCRdb's copy has only in-frame clones and leaves some out. The table lists some 120,000 clones, over 8% of them singletons. Nominally healthy donors provided the samples, though records likely missed some immune exposures. Germline loops: CDR1 KGHSH, CDR2 LQKENI. The CDR3 runs 17 residues. The receptor's source is a man aged 25-45 years in good health and CMV-seronegative. Sequenced sample: PBMCs. The chain has TRBV18 and TRBJ2-2, with D perhaps TRBD2 (6 bases). Written as DNA, the CDR3 is TGTGCCAGCTCGCCACCGGTCGGAGGGGAGAACACCGGGGAGCTGTTTTTT. It encodes CASSPPVGGENTGELFF.